Below are 20 T cell receptor beta chains sequenced from a single sample in a study of breast tumors, draining lymph nodes, adjacent tissues. A single record per CDR3 protein comes from TCRdb applying MiXCR to the multiplex PCR reads. The table has some 140,000 distinct CDR3 sequences, about 20% seen once; the top ten hold over 2%. Breast cancer patients provided tissue from their axillary draining lymph nodes. The sequenced sample consisted of axillary lymph node tissue. Receptor source: a female donor with breast cancer. Some clones in this sample may be carry-over from other donors' samples.

As for this clonotype: This may be a read error: a much more frequent sequence differs by one nucleotide. The genes are TRBV5-1 and TRBJ2-6; D is possibly TRBD2 (5 bases). Germline V gene lookup returns CDR1 SGHRS and CDR2 YFSETQ. This CDR3 is built from 16 residues. For the CDR3, the DNA is TGCGCCAGCAGCTTGGACGGGATCTCTGTGGCCAACGTCCTGACTTTC. Its protein product is CASSLDGISVANVLTF.

In the case of this clonotype: One base away lies a much larger clone, so this may be a sequencing read error. Written as DNA, the CDR3 is TGTGCCGGCAGTGATGAAAAACTGTTTTTT. Translating it yields CAGSDEKLFF. The chain is built from TRBV2 and TRBJ1-4; D not resolved. This CDR3 is 10 amino acids long. Germline CDR1 SNHLY, CDR2 FYNNEI.

In this sample, this clonotype turned up many times. The chain carries TRBV20-1 and TRBJ2-7, with D hard to call. CDR1 and CDR2 (germline): DFQATT, SNEGSKA (reference sequence). The CDR3 runs 15 residues. Trimming took off 6 bases at V and 6 bases at J, with 24 bases between the two ends. CDR3 residues: CSAGGGTELAAEQYF. The CDR3 DNA is TGCAGTGCCGGTGGTGGAACTGAACTCGCCGCCGAGCAGTACTTC.

Concerning this clonotype: This may stem from a read error, because a much larger clone lies one nucleotide away. The J gene is TRBJ2-1, the V gene TRBV19, with no clear D. This CDR3 contains 13 residues. The V and J ends lost 2 bases and 8 bases respectively, with 10 bases between them. The germline CDR1 and CDR2 sequences are LNHDA and SQIVND (reference sequence). This chain's CDR3 is CASSISLLDEQFF. CDR3 in DNA: TGTGCCAGTAGTATATCACTACTTGATGAGCAGTTCTTC.

This clonotype has a single count. At one boundary the junction diverges from the germline segment, which might be a read error. The chain uses TRBV28 and TRBJ2-6; 9 bases match TRBD1. The CDR3 contains 16 residues. Germline CDR1 and CDR2: MDHEN and SYDVKM. CDR3: CASSDRGFSGANILTF. The CDR3 DNA is TGTGCCAGCAGCGACAGGGGGTTCTCTGGGGCCAACATCCTGACTTTC.

As concerns this clonotype: Since a much larger clone is just one base distant, this may be a read error. The rearrangement uses TRBV10-1 and TRBJ2-1; D is ambiguous. The germline gives CDR1 WNHNN, CDR2 SYGVQD (reference sequence). There are 12 residues in the CDR3. CDR3 bases: TGCGCCAGCAGAGAAAAAAAGGACGAGCAGCTCTTC. It encodes CASREKKDEQLF.

This clonotype was recorded many times. This chain uses TRBV5-4 with TRBJ1-2; 8 bases match TRBD1. Germline V gene sequence: CDR1 SGHNT, CDR2 YYREEE (reference sequence). CDR3 length: 15 residues. Trimming at V came to 0 bases and at J to 6 bases, leaving 7 bases not matched to a gene. The CDR3 DNA reads as TGTGCCAGCAGCTTGGACAACAGGGGGATGAATGGCTACACCTTC. Protein: CASSLDNRGMNGYTF.

This clonotype was seen repeatedly, ten times or more. The rearrangement joins TRBV18 to TRBJ1-6, with a possible D match to TRBD1 (6 bases). V lost 3 bases and J lost 6, with 15 bases in between. This CDR3 region has 16 residues. Germline-derived CDR1 and CDR2 are KGHSH and LQKENI. CDR3 nucleotide sequence: TGTGCCAGCTCACCGTCGGGGGGGCGAATTAATTCACCCCTCCACTTT. This sequence encodes CASSPSGGRINSPLHF.

The sample holds many counts of this clonotype. The CDR3, as DNA: TGTGCCAGCAGTTTAGTGTGGGGACAGGGGTCGGCAGATACGCAGTATTTT. It codes for CASSLVWGQGSADTQYF. The rearrangement links TRBV12-3 or TRBV12-4 to TRBJ2-3, with 10 bases matching TRBD1. The CDR3 loop spans 17 amino acids. V gave up 1 base and J gave up 4 bases; unmatched junction bases: 8.

This clonotype was detected ten times or more. This chain joins TRBV27 and TRBJ1-6, with no clear D. V was cut by 8 bases and J by 10 bases, with 15 bases left in between. Per germline, CDR1 MNHEY and CDR2 SMNVEV (reference sequence). This CDR3 comprises 13 residues. In DNA, the CDR3 is TGTGCCAGCGCCCTGACCGTTTGGTCACCCCTCCACTTT. Its translation: CASALTVWSPLHF.

This clonotype was observed at least ten times. This sequence joins TRBV4-2 and TRBJ1-4, with a possible D match to TRBD1 (5 bases). Germline CDR1 LGHNA, CDR2 YNFKEQ. Trimming took 4 bases from V and 7 from J, leaving 19 bases between them. CDR3 size: 16 residues. The CDR3 region has the DNA TGTGCCAGCAGCCCCTACAGTGGCCGGGGGTCTGAAAAACTGTTTTTT. This gives the protein CASSPYSGRGSEKLFF.

This clonotype was recorded at least ten times. The chain has TRBV7-2 and TRBJ2-2; 8 nucleotides line up with TRBD1. V lost 1 base, J lost 1 base, and 2 bases stayed unmatched. This CDR3 has 16 amino acids. The germline V gene has CDR1 SGHTA and CDR2 FQGNSA. As DNA, the CDR3 is TGTGCCAGCAGCTTAGAGGGGACAGGGAACACCGGGGAGCTGTTTTTT. As protein: CASSLEGTGNTGELFF.

A remark on this clonotype: This could be a read error, since a much larger clone is one nucleotide away. This rearrangement joins TRBV27 to TRBJ2-7, with 10 bases fitting TRBD2. The CDR3 runs 14 residues. The germline CDR1 and CDR2 sequences are MNHEY and SMNVEV (reference sequence). V gave up 3 bases and J gave up 12 bases; unmatched junction bases: 11. CDR3 DNA: TGTGCCAGCAGTTTGGGAGCGGGAGGGCCGAAGCGGTACTTC. Residues: CASSLGAGGPKRYF.

As regards this clonotype: A read error is possible here, since a much larger clone lies one base away. The V gene is TRBV19, the J gene TRBJ2-1, with 7 bases lining up with TRBD1. CDR1 and CDR2 from the germline V gene are LNHDA and SQIVND (reference sequence). The CDR3 is made up of 16 amino acids. The CDR3 reads CACSSRTGQSYNEQFF. The CDR3 region has the DNA TGTGCCTGTAGTAGCCGAACGGGACAGAGCTACAATGAGCAGTTCTTC.

Ten or more counts support this clonotype. The rearrangement links TRBV7-9 to TRBJ2-2; D possibly uses TRBD1 or TRBD2 (5 bases each). V was shortened by 6 bases and J by 6 bases, with 14 bases between the two germline ends. Germline values: CDR1 SEHNR, CDR2 FQNEAQ (reference sequence). The CDR3 consists of 14 residues. The CDR3 is CASSHPGPSGELFF. The DNA for the CDR3 is TGTGCCAGCAGTCACCCGGGGCCCTCCGGGGAGCTGTTTTTT.

This clonotype was picked up many times. This chain links TRBV15 with TRBJ2-1; TRBD2 might be the D (6 bases). This CDR3 is built from 15 residues. Per germline, CDR1 LNHNV and CDR2 YYDKDF (reference sequence). V was cut by 0 bases and J by 8 bases, with 14 bases left in between. The CDR3 coding sequence is TGTGCCACCAGCAGAGAAACTCAGGCGGGGTATGAGCAGTTCTTC. The encoded protein is CATSRETQAGYEQFF.

In this sample, this clonotype turned up many times. The chain employs TRBV9 and TRBJ2-1, with D maybe TRBD1 (5 bases). Between the trimmed V and J ends, which lost 0 bases and 0 bases, there was a span of 10 bases. This CDR3 is built from 16 residues. Per the germline V gene, CDR1 is SGDLS and CDR2 is YYNGEE. The CDR3 here is CASSVGSDSSYNEQFF. CDR3 bases: TGTGCCAGCAGCGTAGGAAGCGACAGCTCCTACAATGAGCAGTTCTTC.

In its sample, this clonotype was seen many times. The chain carries TRBV2 and TRBJ2-7; 12 nucleotides agree with TRBD2. The CDR3 sequence is 15 residues long. Per the germline V gene, CDR1 is SNHLY and CDR2 is FYNNEI. Trimming cost V 3 bases and J 3 bases; bases outside gene matches: 3. The CDR3 sequence is CASSDRLAGVYEQYF. In DNA form, the CDR3 reads TGTGCCAGCAGTGACCGACTAGCGGGAGTCTACGAGCAGTACTTC.

This clonotype was recorded at least ten times. The CDR3 protein is CASSVEASGREFTDTQYF. DNA of the CDR3: TGTGCCAGCAGCGTAGAGGCTAGCGGGAGAGAATTCACAGATACGCAGTATTTT. The chain has TRBV9 and TRBJ2-3; the match to TRBD2 covers 10 bases. Germline V gives CDR1 SGDLS, CDR2 YYNGEE. The CDR3 consists of 18 residues. Germline trimming cut 0 bases from V and 2 bases from J; bases unmatched to any gene: 9.

This clonotype was observed many times. V and J are TRBV20-1 and TRBJ1-2, with 8 bases identical to TRBD1. With V trimmed by 6 bases and J by 7 bases, 16 bases remained unmatched. Germline CDR1 is DFQATT and CDR2 is SNEGSKA (reference sequence). The CDR3 has 15 amino acids. CDR3 nucleotide sequence: TGCAGTGCCCTAGGACGGGCAGGGGGCATCGGTGGCTACACCTTC. This sequence encodes CSALGRAGGIGGYTF.